This T cell receptor beta chain was documented in a study of blood T cell repertoires in COVID-19 (dated by TCRdb to the early 2020s). About the full investigation: Samples from collaborators originated in the United States, Italy and Spain and spanned both the acute and convalescent phases of COVID-19. The prospective study material was composed of cDNA or gDNA derived from T cells, B-cell-depleted T cells, or PBMCs. Where HLA class I and class II types were available, the types were taken from metadata supplied by the sample provider, not from assay-based typing. The dataset comprised deeply sampled blood TCRbeta repertoires from subjects exposed to, actively infected with, or recovered from COVID-19. The repertoires were released in a freely available public database meant as a resource for research on the immune response to SARS-CoV-2. Nearly every sample came with metadata listing a de-identified subject ID, COVID-19 status, age in years and sex. Samples came from the ongoing ImmuneRACE study (first 160 participants) plus 1,254 subjects from 6 global collaborators. General findings and caveats noted by the study authors: The amount of clinical and demographic metadata varied by source and participant and was provided uncurated.

As to this clone: Its antigen has not been determined. One base away there is no much larger clone; base qualities are not given.

One collaborating source in Seattle enrolled patients while the patients were actively infected and followed the patients over time throughout the course of disease. Each collaborating institution followed its own protocols to collect whole blood in K2EDTA tubes. For TCRbeta analysis, collaborators shipped samples as frozen whole blood, isolated PBMCs, or DNA extracted from either of those sample types. TCRbeta CDR3 regions were amplified from genomic DNA by means of the immunoSEQ Assay, a bias-controlled multiplex PCR. On the authors' methods: Within the assay, amplification of reference gene primers was used to estimate how many nucleated cells each sample contained. Sequence reads were collapsed and filtered to measure the absolute abundance of every unique TCRbeta CDR3 rearrangement. For each sample, productive Simpson clonality was calculated as the square root of Simpson's diversity index over productive rearrangements. TCRdb took over this immuneACCESS table, retaining in-frame rearrangements with V and J assigned. Such tables are incomplete; in checked studies, under half of the missing clones stem from an unresolved V gene, and the remainder is unexplained. V and J calls and clone size come straight from that table; D and trimming were deduced from the DNA. Here the sample has about 100,000 clones; 70% to 90% occur a single time. The ten top clones hold roughly 4.2% of the sample.

The sample comprised peripheral blood. The TCR originated in a human donor with COVID-19, enrolled during active disease. The donor label of this sample is uncertain.

DNA sequence: TGTGCCACCAGTGATCCCGGACAGGGAGTAGGCGAGCAGTACTTC. This is translated as CATSDPGQGVGEQYF. The V and J segments used are TRBV24-1 and TRBJ2-7; TRBD1 aligns with 8 central bases. The CDR3, cysteine through phenylalanine, is 15 amino acids long. Only the CDR3 DNA is retained, 45 bases long and in frame from the first base. Reading the germline V gene gives CDR1 KGHDR and CDR2 SFDVKD. Ends trimmed: V by 3 bases, J by 6 bases; bases unmatched to a gene: 9.